This TCR beta chain is from a study of PD-L1 blockade in urothelial cancer. Sample time point: peripheral blood 6 weeks after treatment start. Each patient presented with locally advanced or metastatic urothelial carcinoma. TCRdb's copy holds only in-frame clones and misses some; the assay was immunoSEQ multiplex PCR. The sample includes 40,000 to 50,000 clones, around 80% of them seen just once. The TCR was taken from a man between 60 and 70 years old with urothelial cancer. The specimen was PBMCs, collected around atezolizumab (anti-PD-L1) treatment.

Written as DNA, the CDR3 is TGTGCCAGCAGCACTCCGGACAGGGGGCGTTACGAGCAGTACTTC. It translates to CASSTPDRGRYEQYF. V usage is TRBV11-2 and J usage is TRBJ2-7; 11 nucleotides agree with TRBD1. V dropped 5 bases and J dropped 4; count of bases not matched to a gene: 7. Germline lookup yields CDR1 SGHAT and CDR2 FQNNGV. The CDR3 totals 15 residues.